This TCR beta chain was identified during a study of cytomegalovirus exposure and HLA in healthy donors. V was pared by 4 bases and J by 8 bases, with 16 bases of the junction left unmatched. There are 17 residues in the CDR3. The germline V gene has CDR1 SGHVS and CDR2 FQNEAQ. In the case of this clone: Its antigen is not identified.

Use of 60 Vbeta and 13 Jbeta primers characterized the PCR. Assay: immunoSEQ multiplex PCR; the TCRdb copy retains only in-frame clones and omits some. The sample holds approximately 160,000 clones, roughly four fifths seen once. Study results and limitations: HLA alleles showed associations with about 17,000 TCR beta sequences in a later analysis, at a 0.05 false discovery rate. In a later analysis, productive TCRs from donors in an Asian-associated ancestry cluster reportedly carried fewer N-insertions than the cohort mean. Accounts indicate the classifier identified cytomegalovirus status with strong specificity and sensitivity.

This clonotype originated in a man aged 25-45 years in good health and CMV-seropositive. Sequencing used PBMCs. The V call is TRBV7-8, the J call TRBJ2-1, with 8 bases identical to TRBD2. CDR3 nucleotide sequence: TGTGCCAGCAGCTCATACTACGGGGGGGAGGGCCAGGATGAGCAGTTCTTC. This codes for CASSSYYGGEGQDEQFF.